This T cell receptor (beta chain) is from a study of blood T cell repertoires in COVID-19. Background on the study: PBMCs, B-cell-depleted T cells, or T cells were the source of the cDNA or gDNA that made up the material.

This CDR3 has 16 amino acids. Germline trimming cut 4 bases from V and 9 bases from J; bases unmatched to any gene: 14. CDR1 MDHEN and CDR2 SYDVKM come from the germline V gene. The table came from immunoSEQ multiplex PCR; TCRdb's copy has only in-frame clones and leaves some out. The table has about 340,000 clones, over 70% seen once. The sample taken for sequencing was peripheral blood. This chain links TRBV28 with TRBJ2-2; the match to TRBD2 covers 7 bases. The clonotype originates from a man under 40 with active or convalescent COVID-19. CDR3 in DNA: TGTGCCAGCAGTTCCTCCGGACTAGTTGGGAGCTGGGAGCTGTTTTTT. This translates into CASSSSGLVGSWELFF.